These T cell receptor beta chains were read from a single sample in a study of blood T cells in healthy people across ages. Via MiXCR, TCRdb re-called the 5' RACE reads, giving one row per CDR3 protein. The sample consists of over 600,000 distinct CDR3 sequences, roughly 21% of them appearing once. The material sequenced was blood. These receptors were obtained from a man in his 70s in good health. Both conserved end residues are part of each CDR3. The D gene is left open where the match is weak. A clone size is listed for some rows: how often the clone was seen (once, few, many), or a class if it is expanded.

v_call	j_call	d_call	clone_size	cdr3_aa	cdr3_nt
TRBV10-3	TRBJ2-7	TRBD1	many	CAISEWHDRGGEQYF	TGTGCCATCAGTGAGTGGCACGACAGGGGTGGCGAGCAGTACTTC
TRBV29-1	TRBJ2-7	TRBD1	few	CSVETGAGVEQYF	TGCAGCGTTGAGACAGGGGCCGGGGTCGAGCAGTACTTC
TRBV28	TRBJ2-1	TRBD2	many	CASSKRTSGISYNEQFF	TGTGCCAGCAGTAAACGGACTAGCGGGATCTCCTACAATGAGCAGTTCTTC
TRBV12-3/TRBV12-4	TRBJ2-2	TRBD2	NA	CASSAGLADYTGELFF	TGTGCCAGCAGTGCGGGACTAGCGGACTACACCGGGGAGCTGTTTTTT
TRBV30	TRBJ1-2	TRBD1	NA	CAWMWDSHGYTF	TGTGCCTGGATGTGGGACAGTCATGGCTACACCTTC
TRBV15	TRBJ2-4	TRBD1	many	CATSRQGGIAKNIQYF	TGTGCCACCAGCAGACAAGGGGGCATAGCCAAAAACATTCAGTACTTC
TRBV11-2	TRBJ1-3	NA	NA	CASSLPGSSGNTIYF	TGTGCCAGCAGCTTACCAGGGTCCTCTGGAAACACCATATATTTT
TRBV9	TRBJ1-3	NA	NA	CASSERISGNTIYF	TGTGCCAGCAGCGAACGTATCTCTGGAAACACCATATATTTT
TRBV20-1	TRBJ2-1	NA	NA	CSARDEASVSYNEQFF	TGCAGTGCTAGAGATGAGGCCAGCGTCTCCTACAATGAGCAGTTCTTC
TRBV9	TRBJ1-6	NA	NA	CASSGSRGFGSPLHF	TGTGCCAGCAGTGGATCCAGGGGTTTTGGATCACCCCTCCACTTT
TRBV2	TRBJ2-5	TRBD2	NA	CASSSSGKETQYF	TGTGCCAGCAGTTCTAGCGGGAAGGAGACCCAGTACTTC
TRBV20-1	TRBJ2-3	TRBD2	NA	CGASGGGSTDTQYF	TGCGGTGCTAGCGGCGGCGGAAGCACAGATACGCAGTATTTT
TRBV27	TRBJ1-5	NA	NA	CASSVSTTGNQPQHF	TGTGCCAGCAGTGTCAGCACCACGGGGAATCAGCCCCAGCATTTT
TRBV12-3/TRBV12-4	TRBJ2-2	TRBD2	few	CASQLRSGLAGAGELFF	TGTGCCAGCCAATTACGCTCGGGACTAGCGGGAGCCGGGGAGCTGTTTTTT
TRBV15	TRBJ2-1	TRBD2	few	CATSRGLAEYNEQFF	TGTGCCACCAGCAGGGGACTAGCGGAGTACAATGAGCAGTTCTTC
TRBV10-3	TRBJ2-1	NA	NA	CAISESAGTTYNEQFF	TGTGCCATCAGTGAGTCGGCGGGGACAACCTACAATGAGCAGTTCTTC
TRBV20-1	TRBJ2-5	NA	few	CSATWGEQYF	TGCAGTGCCACCTGGGGGGAGCAGTACTTC
TRBV6-2/TRBV6-3	TRBJ1-1	TRBD1	NA	CASRPGQGGAFF	TGTGCCAGCAGGCCGGGACAGGGAGGAGCTTTCTTT
TRBV6-5	TRBJ1-3	NA	few	CASSPYSDGNTIYF	TGTGCCAGCAGCCCCTATTCGGATGGAAACACCATATATTTT
TRBV5-1	TRBJ1-1	TRBD1	NA	CASRSGQGGTEAFF	TGCGCCAGCAGATCCGGACAGGGCGGCACTGAAGCTTTCTTT
TRBV7-9	TRBJ2-5	TRBD2	few	CASSSRTSGRADTAQYF	TGTGCCAGCAGCTCCCGGACTAGCGGGAGGGCCGATACGGCCCAGTACTTC
TRBV2	TRBJ2-5	TRBD2	few	CASASGEETQYF	TGTGCCAGTGCTAGCGGAGAAGAGACCCAGTACTTC
TRBV7-3	TRBJ2-3	NA	NA	CASSLMGGLSTDTQYF	TGTGCCAGCAGCCTCATGGGCGGGCTGAGCACAGATACGCAGTATTTT
TRBV10-3	TRBJ2-5	NA	NA	CATSIAQDQETQHF	TGTGCCACCAGTATAGCGCAGGATCAAGAGACCCAGCACTTC
TRBV6-5	TRBJ1-2	NA	few	CASSYLGGYGYTF	TGTGCCAGCAGTTATCTTGGGGGTTATGGCTACACCTTC
TRBV30	TRBJ2-1	NA	NA	CAWQRGTFYNEQFF	TGTGCCTGGCAACGGGGGACGTTCTACAATGAGCAGTTCTTC
TRBV27	TRBJ2-3	NA	NA	CASSFGQSFTDTQYF	TGTGCCAGCAGTTTCGGACAGTCCTTCACAGATACGCAGTATTTT
TRBV25-1	TRBJ2-7	TRBD2	NA	CASSELGVAGSYEQYF	TGTGCCAGCAGTGAATTAGGAGTAGCGGGATCCTACGAGCAGTACTTC
TRBV7-6	TRBJ2-7	NA	NA	CASSLGGLEQHF	TGTGCCAGCAGCTTAGGGGGACTCGAGCAGCACTTC
TRBV29-1	TRBJ2-2	NA	NA	CSAGWGGELFF	TGCAGCGCAGGTTGGGGCGGGGAGCTGTTTTTT
TRBV7-9	TRBJ2-7	NA	NA	CASSYQEGLEQYF	TGTGCCAGCAGTTATCAGGAGGGCCTCGAGCAGTACTTC